One sample yielded the 30 T cell receptor beta chains listed below, sequenced in a study of T cell responses to AZD1222 COVID-19 vaccine. Using immunoSEQ multiplex PCR, the repertoire was profiled, and TCRdb retains in-frame clones only, with some absent. The sample carries 100,000 to 150,000 clones, approximately 90% recorded once. The specimen was peripheral blood, collected on day 0 of MenACWY control vaccination. These TCRs come from an adult in good health.

The V gene is TRBV11-3, the J gene TRBJ2-1; 7 positions match TRBD2. V was pared by 1 base and J by 3 bases, with 3 bases of the junction left unmatched. The CDR3 contains 15 residues. Germline V gene data show CDR1 as SGHNT and CDR2 as YENEEA. CDR3 DNA: TGTGCCAGCAGCTTAGGTGCTAGCGGCTACAATGAGCAGTTCTTC. Translated, it gives CASSLGASGYNEQFF. The whole variable domain, filled in from reference TRBV11-3 and TRBJ2-1, reads EAGVVQSPRYKIIEKKQPVAFWCNPISGHNTLYWYLQNLGQGPELLIRYENEEAVDDSQLPKDRFSAERLKGVDSTLKIQPAELGDSAVYLCASSLGASGYNEQFFGPGTRLTVL.

This chain connects TRBV7-9 to TRBJ1-1, with D perhaps TRBD1 (6 bases). V lost 3 bases to trimming and J lost 0 bases, with 23 bases between them. The germline CDR1 and CDR2 sequences are SEHNR and FQNEAQ (reference sequence). The CDR3 runs 19 residues. CDR3 sequence: CASSFFMTGGKGMNTEAFF. CDR3 DNA: TGTGCCAGCAGCTTTTTTATGACAGGAGGGAAGGGCATGAACACTGAAGCTTTCTTT.

This chain joins TRBV5-4 and TRBJ2-1; 8 bases fit TRBD1. The CDR3 is 15 residues long. Germline V CDR1 and CDR2: SGHNT, YYREEE (reference sequence). V shed 3 bases and J 2 bases; nucleotides not matched to a gene: 4. The CDR3 loop is CASSSRTGPYNEQFF. The CDR3 DNA is TGTGCCAGCAGCTCAAGGACAGGGCCCTACAATGAGCAGTTCTTC.

V is TRBV7-2 and J is TRBJ2-5; TRBD2 agrees at 11 bases. Germline V CDR1 and CDR2: SGHTA, FQGNSA. V dropped 2 bases and J dropped 2; count of bases not matched to a gene: 10. The CDR3 loop spans 18 amino acids. DNA for the CDR3: TGTGCCAGCAGCTTATTGACTAGCGGGGCCGGGGAGCAAGAGACCCAGTACTTC. Encoded protein: CASSLLTSGAGEQETQYF.

This clone was seen once. V is TRBV6-5 and J is TRBJ1-2; the D gene is possibly TRBD1 (5 bases). The germline gives CDR1 MNHEY, CDR2 SVGAGI. V was clipped by 6 bases and J by 4 bases, with 18 bases between them. The CDR3 loop spans 15 amino acids. The CDR3 is CASSPLRGTSYGYTF. In nucleotides, the CDR3 is TGTGCCAGCAGCCCCCTTCGGGGCACTTCCTATGGCTACACCTTC.

This rearrangement joins TRBV30 to TRBJ1-1; no reliable D call. The CDR3 sequence is 12 residues long. Trimming stripped 1 base from V and 1 base from J, with 4 bases between. Per germline, CDR1 GTSNPN and CDR2 SVGIG (reference sequence). CDR3 sequence (DNA): TGTGCCTGGAGTGAAACGAACACTGAAGCTTTCTTT. Encoded protein: CAWSETNTEAFF.

This clone was seen once. The chain employs TRBV18 and TRBJ1-2; D is ambiguous. The germline V gene encodes CDR1 KGHSH and CDR2 LQKENI. This CDR3 is built from 15 residues. The V end lost 0 bases, the J end lost 3 bases, and 11 bases lay between the germline ends. As DNA, the CDR3 is TGTGCCAGCTCACCACCGTGGTCCAGAGACTATGGCTACACCTTC. Encoded protein: CASSPPWSRDYGYTF.

The chain couples TRBV19 to TRBJ2-7; D tentatively fits TRBD1 or TRBD2 (5 bases each). The CDR3 length is 13 residues. Trimming pared 7 bases from V and 2 bases from J, leaving 12 bases between. Germline assignment: CDR1 LNHDA and CDR2 SQIVND (reference sequence). The CDR3 protein is CASMGDSTYEQYF. The CDR3 coding sequence is TGTGCCAGTATGGGAGACAGTACCTACGAGCAGTACTTC.

This chain links TRBV15 with TRBJ2-7; 12 nucleotides agree with TRBD2. Germline CDR1 LNHNV, CDR2 YYDKDF (reference sequence). V shed 2 bases and J 10 bases; nucleotides not matched to a gene: 3. The CDR3 has 13 amino acids. CDR3 nucleotide sequence: TGTGCCACCAGCAGAAGGACTAGCGGGGATCAGTACTTC. Translating gives CATSRRTSGDQYF.

This chain uses TRBV15 with TRBJ2-5; TRBD2 might be the D (6 bases). The length of the CDR3 is 14 residues. Germline V gene sequence: CDR1 LNHNV, CDR2 YYDKDF (reference sequence). V lost 4 bases and J 5 bases, leaving 14 bases between the germline ends. The CDR3 reads CATSNRGRGETQYF. CDR3 sequence (DNA): TGTGCCACCAGCAACCGGGGCCGGGGGGAGACCCAGTACTTC.

The chain uses TRBV28 and TRBJ1-2, with 9 bases fitting TRBD1. Germline-derived CDR1 and CDR2 are MDHEN and SYDVKM. Germline trimming cut 5 bases from V and 7 bases from J; bases unmatched to any gene: 5. This CDR3 is built from 13 residues. The CDR3 DNA reads as TGTGCCAGCAGTGTCCAGACAGGGGGTGGCTACACCTTC. Protein product: CASSVQTGGGYTF.

The rearrangement uses TRBV27 and TRBJ1-3, with D possibly being TRBD1 (5 bases). This CDR3 has 16 residues. Trimming pared 4 bases from V and 0 bases from J, leaving 13 bases between. Germline CDR1 is MNHEY and CDR2 is SMNVEV (reference sequence). This chain's CDR3 is CASSSSREDSGNTIYF. In DNA, the CDR3 is TGTGCCAGCAGTTCCTCCAGGGAAGACTCTGGAAACACCATATATTTT.

The chain employs TRBV12-5 and TRBJ2-1, with TRBD1 identical over 12 bases. This CDR3 comprises 14 residues. Trimming cost V 6 bases and J 9 bases; bases outside gene matches: 6. Per the germline V gene, CDR1 is LGHNT and CDR2 is FRNRAP. As DNA, the CDR3 is TGTGCTAGTGGGACGGGACAGGGGGCCGGTGAGCAGTTCTTC. Translation gives CASGTGQGAGEQFF.

The rearrangement joins TRBV4-3 to TRBJ2-7; D perhaps matches TRBD2 (5 bases). This CDR3 has 16 amino acids. Trimming removed 0 bases from V and 3 bases from J, with 15 bases in between. Germline V lookup: CDR1 LGHNA, CDR2 YSLEER. CDR3 coding DNA: TGCGCCAGCAGCCAAGATCTGGAGGCAGCCGTCTACGAGCAGTACTTC. Protein: CASSQDLEAAVYEQYF.

This chain uses TRBV27 with TRBJ1-4; TRBD1 might be the D (6 bases). CDR1 is MNHEY, CDR2 SMNVEV, per germline (reference sequence). CDR3 length: 14 residues. V gave up 5 bases and J gave up 3 bases, with 10 bases separating them. CDR3 DNA sequence: TGTGCCAGCAGTGTACGACAGGCTAATGAAAAACTGTTTTTT. Encoded protein: CASSVRQANEKLFF.

The chain links TRBV5-1 to TRBJ1-1, with D uncertain. Per germline, CDR1 SGHRS and CDR2 YFSETQ. The CDR3 spans 15 residues. V was cut by 4 bases and J by 0 bases, with 13 bases left in between. In nucleotides, the CDR3 is TGCGCCAGCAGCCCGGCTGGGAATATGAACACTGAAGCTTTCTTT. Residues: CASSPAGNMNTEAFF.

The chain carries TRBV4-2 and TRBJ2-3; 15 bases line up with TRBD2. J lost 2 bases, V lost 2 bases, and 11 bases had no gene match. CDR3 size: 20 residues. Germline CDR1 LGHNA, CDR2 YNFKEQ. CDR3 sequence reads: CASSQNGLAGGRVHTDTQYF. CDR3 nucleotide sequence: TGTGCCAGCAGCCAAAACGGACTAGCGGGAGGGCGGGTCCACACAGATACGCAGTATTTT.

The chain joins TRBV6-6 to TRBJ2-6, with 11 bases that match TRBD1. Germline values: CDR1 MNHNY, CDR2 SVGAGI (reference sequence). The CDR3 is made up of 16 amino acids. Losses at the gene ends were 9 bases for V and 1 base for J; bases not matched to a gene: 5. The DNA of the CDR3 is TGTGCCAGTCGGGACAGGGGGATTTCTGGGGCCAACGTCCTGACTTTC. Its protein product is CASRDRGISGANVLTF.

This clone is a singleton in its sample. V usage is TRBV7-3 and J usage is TRBJ2-1; tentatively, D is TRBD1 or TRBD2 (5 bases each). The germline V gene has CDR1 SGHTA and CDR2 FQGTGA. V gave up 2 bases and J gave up 4 bases, with 9 bases separating them. The CDR3 loop spans 14 amino acids. CDR3 in DNA: TGTGCCAGCAGCTTAGGGGGATTATACAATGAGCAGTTCTTC. It is translated as CASSLGGLYNEQFF. Full variable domain (outside the CDR3, taken from reference TRBV7-3 and TRBJ2-1): GAGVSQTPSNKVTEKGKYVELRCDPISGHTALYWYRQSLGQGPEFLIYFQGTGAADDSGLPNDRFFAVRPEGSVSTLKIQRTERGDSAVYLCASSLGGLYNEQFFGPGTRLTVL.

V is TRBV18 and J is TRBJ1-1; D unresolved. Germline V gene sequence: CDR1 KGHSH, CDR2 LQKENI. CDR3 length: 13 residues. Trimming took 9 bases from V and 1 from J, leaving 12 bases between them. The CDR3 protein is CASQTGENTEAFF. For the CDR3, the DNA is TGTGCCAGTCAAACCGGGGAGAACACTGAAGCTTTCTTT.

The chain combines TRBV12-2 with TRBJ2-6; TRBD1, the table's D call, lacks a check against the DNA. TRBV12-2 is designated a pseudogene. The CDR3 sequence is 16 residues long. The CDR3 reads CASRSSRLSGANVLTF. The CDR3 nucleotides are TGTGCAAGTCGCTCCAGTCGCCTCTCTGGGGCCAACGTCCTGACTTTC.

This chain links TRBV18 with TRBJ1-2; no definite D call. Germline V lookup: CDR1 KGHSH, CDR2 LQKENI. The CDR3 consists of 12 residues. V lost 6 bases and J lost 5, with 10 bases in between. In DNA, the CDR3 is TGTGCCAGCTCGCCCGACCGATATGGCTACACCTTC. Protein product: CASSPDRYGYTF.

This clone has more than one count but fewer than ten. This chain joins TRBV6-5 and TRBJ2-5; D not resolved. V lost 5 bases to trimming and J lost 5 bases, with 15 bases between them. The CDR3 sequence is 14 residues long. The germline CDR1 and CDR2 sequences are MNHEY and SVGAGI. The CDR3 sequence: CASSNNLPSETQYF. CDR3 in DNA: TGTGCCAGCAGTAACAACCTCCCCTCGGAGACCCAGTACTTC.

The chain uses TRBV29-1 and TRBJ2-7; TRBD1 matches 8 bases. The CDR3 loop spans 15 amino acids. CDR1 SQVTM and CDR2 ANQGSEA come from the germline V gene. V was clipped by 1 base and J by 0 bases; unmatched bases: 5. DNA of the CDR3: TGCAGCGTTGAAGTGCAGGGGGCAAGCTCCTACGAGCAGTACTTC. It translates to CSVEVQGASSYEQYF.

The genes are TRBV11-3 and TRBJ1-6; D may be TRBD1 (6 bases). The V gene lost 2 bases and the J gene lost 7 bases, with 12 bases spanning the gap. This CDR3 region has 15 residues. Germline CDR1 is SGHNT and CDR2 is YENEEA. CDR3 nucleotides: TGTGCCAGCAGCTTAAATACAGGGACGAATTCACCCCTCCACTTT. It is translated as CASSLNTGTNSPLHF.

V is TRBV25-1 and J is TRBJ1-5; maybe TRBD1 (6 bases). The V and J ends lost 5 bases and 0 bases respectively, with 14 bases between them. The CDR3 spans 16 residues. Looked up from germline, CDR1 is MGHDK and CDR2 is SYGVNS. The CDR3 here is CASSFTGRGSNQPQHF. CDR3 coding DNA: TGTGCCAGCAGTTTCACCGGCAGGGGTAGCAATCAGCCCCAGCATTTT.

This chain uses TRBV29-1 with TRBJ2-7, with a tentative D call TRBD1 (5 bases). This CDR3 is built from 12 residues. The V gene lost 0 bases and the J gene lost 10 bases, with 13 bases spanning the gap. Germline values: CDR1 SQVTM, CDR2 ANQGSEA. Here the CDR3 DNA reads TGCAGCGTTGAAGACGTCTGGGGCCGACAGTACTTC. It translates to CSVEDVWGRQYF.

This clone was found once. This chain joins TRBV27 and TRBJ1-4, with D possibly being TRBD1 (6 bases). The CDR3 spans 17 residues. Germline-derived CDR1 and CDR2 are MNHEY and SMNVEV (reference sequence). V was clipped by 7 bases and J by 3 bases, with 21 bases between them. Here the CDR3 reads CASTRRLGALANEKLFF. DNA for the CDR3: TGTGCCAGCACCCGCCGTCTGGGGGCATTAGCTAATGAAAAACTGTTTTTT.

The count of this clone is one. The chain combines TRBV2 with TRBJ2-1; 9 bases agree with TRBD2. This CDR3 spans 15 amino acids. J lost 8 bases, V lost 5 bases, and 10 bases had no gene match. Germline V gene lookup returns CDR1 SNHLY and CDR2 FYNNEI. The CDR3 spells CASSTGTSKSDEQFF. The CDR3 bases are TGTGCCAGCAGTACCGGGACTAGCAAAAGCGATGAGCAGTTCTTC.

The chain has TRBV10-3 and TRBJ1-1, with TRBD1 matching over 8 bases. The V gene end was trimmed by 6 bases and the J gene end by 2 bases; junction bases not matched to a gene: 5. Per germline, CDR1 ENHRY and CDR2 SYGVKD. The CDR3 sequence is 14 residues long. This CDR3 is CAIRDGTGNTEAFF. The CDR3 DNA sequence: TGTGCCATCAGGGACGGGACAGGCAACACTGAAGCTTTCTTT.